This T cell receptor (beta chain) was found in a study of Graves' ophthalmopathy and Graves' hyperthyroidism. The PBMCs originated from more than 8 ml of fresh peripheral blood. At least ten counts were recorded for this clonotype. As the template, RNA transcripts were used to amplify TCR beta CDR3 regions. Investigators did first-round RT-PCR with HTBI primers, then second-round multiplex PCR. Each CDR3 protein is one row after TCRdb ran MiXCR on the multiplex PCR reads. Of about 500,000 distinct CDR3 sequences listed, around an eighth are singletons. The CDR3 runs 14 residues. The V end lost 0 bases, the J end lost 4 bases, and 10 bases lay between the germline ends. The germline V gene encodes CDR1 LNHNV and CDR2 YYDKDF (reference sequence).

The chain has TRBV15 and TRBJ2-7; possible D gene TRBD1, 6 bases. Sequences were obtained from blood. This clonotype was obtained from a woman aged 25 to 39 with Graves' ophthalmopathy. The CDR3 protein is CATSRDRGRYEQYF. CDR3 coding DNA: TGTGCCACCAGCAGAGACAGGGGTCGGTACGAGCAGTACTTC.